This TCR beta chain was captured by sequencing in a study of regulatory T cells in long-lasting Graves disease. Notes on the study in general: The persistent group shared some 2,700 public clonotypes, more than the 950 to 1,000 shared by new patients.

To note about this clonotype: Its antigen remains unidentified.

Library construction for TCR beta used iRepertoire HTBI primers and Arm-PCR of CDR3 regions. TCRdb fed the multiplex PCR reads into MiXCR, producing one record per CDR3 protein. The sample holds roughly 260,000 distinct CDR3 sequences, approximately 20% seen once. This CDR3 region has 16 residues. CDR1 is MRHNA, CDR2 SNTAGT, per germline. Trimming removed 2 bases from V and 4 bases from J; junction bases left unmatched: 8. As for time point: newly diagnosed GD, antithyroid drugs for less than 3 months. Generation of the TCR library employed RNA extracted from PBMCs. Separately, the same data were catalogued under a study of T cells in Graves' hyperthyroidism and ophthalmopathy. As that report states: From stable hyperthyroidism, ophthalmopathy was set apart by a 13 V-J model.

The TCR comes from a woman aged 25 to 39 with Graves disease. Specimen: peripheral blood mononuclear cells (PBMCs), collected at new diagnosis, from a patient treated with antithyroid drugs. The chain links TRBV6-4 to TRBJ1-1, with 9 bases that match TRBD1. CDR3 DNA sequence: TGTGCCAGCAGTGACACACCGGGACAGGGACTCACTGAAGCTTTCTTT. Residues: CASSDTPGQGLTEAFF.